This T cell receptor beta chain was captured in a study of blood T cell repertoires in COVID-19 (dated by TCRdb to the early 2020s). About the investigation overall: Samples covering the acute and convalescent phases of COVID-19 were provided by collaborators in the United States, Italy and Spain. The material from the prospective study consisted of cDNA or gDNA derived from T cells, B-cell-depleted T cells, or PBMCs. Deeply sampled blood TCRbeta repertoires from subjects exposed to, actively infected with, or recovered from COVID-19 were included in the dataset. The repertoires were made available in a free public database intended to serve as a resource for research on the immune response to SARS-CoV-2. The samples were drawn from the first 160 participants of the ongoing ImmuneRACE study and from 1,254 subjects provided by 6 global collaborators. A de-identified subject ID, COVID-19 status, age in years and sex were almost always included in the sample metadata. Where available, HLA class I and class II types were obtained from metadata supplied by the sample provider rather than from assay-based typing. What the authors observed across the whole study: The quantity of clinical and demographic metadata differed by source and by participant and was supplied without curation.

Relative to germline, V is missing 6 bases and J is missing 3 bases, with 7 bases of the junction outside any gene match. Taken from the germline V gene, the CDR1 and CDR2 loops are KGHSH and LQKENI. The CDR3 has 14 amino acids, counting the end cysteine and phenylalanine. Just CDR3 DNA is preserved here, 42 bases in frame from base 1. Details on this clone: Its specific antigen is unknown. Per-base qualities were not stored, and no clone one base away is much larger.

Whole blood was collected in K2EDTA tubes by collaborating institutions according to the institutions' own protocols. For TCRbeta analysis, collaborators shipped samples as frozen whole blood, isolated PBMCs, or DNA extracted from either of those sample types. TCRbeta CDR3 regions were amplified from genomic DNA using the immunoSEQ Assay, a bias-controlled multiplex PCR. From the authors' description of their analysis: The number of nucleated cells in each sample was estimated from the amplification of reference gene primers within the assay. To quantify the absolute abundance of each unique TCRbeta CDR3 rearrangement, sequence reads were collapsed and filtered. For each sample, productive Simpson clonality was calculated as the square root of Simpson's diversity index across productive rearrangements. Imported from immuneACCESS, the table was reduced by TCRdb to in-frame sequences with V and J called. These copies leave out some clones; in studies compared against another copy, an unresolved V gene accounts for under half, and the cause of the remainder is not known. V, J and clone size are taken as reported in that table, and D and trimming were inferred from the DNA itself. This sample holds roughly 240,000 clones; approximately 82% were observed only once. The top ten clonotypes cover around 2% of the sample.

Sequenced input: peripheral blood. The sequence derives from a woman older than 75 with acute or convalescent COVID-19. Rearrangement joined TRBV18 to TRBJ2-5; TRBD2 matches 7 bases in the middle. The DNA is TGTGCCAGCTCGGGAGGGGCAAGAGAAGAGACCCAGTACTTC. This sequence encodes CASSGGAREETQYF.